The source of this T cell receptor (beta chain) is a study of regulatory T cells in long-lasting Graves disease. As regards this clonotype: A much larger clone sits a single nucleotide away, making a read error possible.

Regarding time point: newly diagnosed GD, antithyroid drugs for less than 3 months. Extracted RNA from PBMCs served as the source of the TCR library. Assembly of TCR beta libraries relied on iRepertoire HTBI primers together with Arm-PCR of CDR3 regions. In the original processing: Sample data revealed approximately 62 TRBV and some 14 TRBJ segments. Using its own MiXCR run on the multiplex PCR reads, TCRdb lists one record per CDR3 protein. The V and J calls come from TCRdb's annotation, not from the publication. In the table there are 400,000 to 500,000 distinct CDR3 sequences, about 16% of which are singletons. This CDR3 has 15 residues. Germline values: CDR1 SGHDT, CDR2 YYEEEE. This sample also belongs to another study, concerning T cells in Graves' hyperthyroidism and ophthalmopathy. This second study says: When the TCR CDR3 underwent first-round RT-PCR, the HTBI primer set was used.

The sequence came from a woman aged 30 to 39 with Graves disease. The V and J genes are TRBV5-6 and TRBJ2-7; 11 positions match TRBD2. The specimen was peripheral blood mononuclear cells (PBMCs), collected at new diagnosis, from a patient treated with antithyroid drugs. CDR3 coding DNA: TGTGCCAGCAGCACGGGACTAGCGGCCCGCTACGGGCAGTACTTC. Its protein is CASSTGLAARYGQYF.